Here is one T cell receptor beta chain with its context. The target antigen is unknown. This entry is derived from a study of T cells after posttransplantation cyclophosphamide. On the day of bone marrow donation, the related graft donor provided peripheral blood. Using immunoSEQ multiplex PCR, the repertoire was profiled, and TCRdb retains in-frame clones only, with some absent. The table shows approximately 26,000 clones, with more than 80% occurring only once. Germline CDR1 reads MNHNY; CDR2 reads SVGAGI (reference sequence). V was cut by 5 bases and J by 5 bases, with 9 bases left in between. The CDR3 consists of 12 residues. Findings and limits, study-wide: Donor CD8+ memory clones often dominated recipient blood repertoires at later times. Tissue-infiltrating T cells from skin or gut overlapped little with blood T cells. Recipient CMV seropositivity and CMV reactivation strongly tracked TRB clonality.

The chain is built from TRBV6-6 and TRBJ1-2; perhaps TRBD1 as D (5 bases). Material: PBMCs. The receptor was isolated from a middle-aged man. CDR3 bases: TGTGCCAGCAGTGGCAGGGATTATGGCTACACCTTC. Translating gives CASSGRDYGYTF.